Detailed here is one TCR beta chain. Its cognate antigen is unknown. This sample was taken from a study of cytomegalovirus exposure and HLA in healthy donors. Study observations and caveats: In a later analysis, compared with equally common non-associated chains, HLA-associated beta chains were more expanded.

Use of 60 Vbeta and 13 Jbeta primers characterized the PCR. Sequencing used immunoSEQ multiplex PCR; TCRdb keeps in-frame clones, though not all of them. Seen in this sample are 50,000 to 70,000 clones; the ten most common clones hold roughly 4%. The germline V gene has CDR1 SGHDT and CDR2 YYEEEE. Trimming at V came to 3 bases and at J to 6 bases, leaving 7 bases not matched to a gene. This CDR3 spans 14 amino acids. This clonotype was sampled from a woman between 18 and 30 years old in good health and CMV-seronegative. V is TRBV5-6 and J is TRBJ1-1; 8 bases match TRBD1. The sample was PBMCs. The CDR3 DNA is TGTGCCAGCAGCTACGGGACAGGAAACCCTGAAGCTTTCTTT. Protein: CASSYGTGNPEAFF.